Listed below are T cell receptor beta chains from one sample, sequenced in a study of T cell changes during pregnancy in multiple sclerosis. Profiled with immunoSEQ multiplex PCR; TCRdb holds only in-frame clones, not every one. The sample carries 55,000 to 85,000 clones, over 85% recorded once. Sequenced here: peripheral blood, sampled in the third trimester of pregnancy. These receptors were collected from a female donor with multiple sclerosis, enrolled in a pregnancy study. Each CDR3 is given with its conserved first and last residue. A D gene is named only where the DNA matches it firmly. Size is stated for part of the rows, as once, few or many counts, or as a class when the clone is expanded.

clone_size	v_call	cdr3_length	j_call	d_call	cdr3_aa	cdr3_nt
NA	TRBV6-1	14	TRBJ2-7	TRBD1	CASEQGAPSYEQYF	TGTGCCAGCGAGCAGGGGGCCCCATCCTACGAGCAGTACTTC
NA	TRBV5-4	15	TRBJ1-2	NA	CASSSEWAFNYGYTF	TGTGCCAGCAGCTCTGAATGGGCGTTTAACTATGGCTACACCTTC
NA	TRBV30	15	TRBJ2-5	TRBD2	CAWNPAGGSQETQYF	TGTGCCTGGAACCCGGCGGGAGGTAGCCAAGAGACCCAGTACTTC
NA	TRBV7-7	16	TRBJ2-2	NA	CASSLLQARDTGELFF	TGTGCTAGCAGCTTACTACAAGCGAGAGACACCGGGGAGCTGTTTTTT
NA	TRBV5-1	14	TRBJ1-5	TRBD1	CASRRTGPGQPQHF	TGCGCCAGCAGACGGACAGGGCCGGGACAGCCCCAGCATTTT
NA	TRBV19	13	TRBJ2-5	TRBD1	CASRDRDPETQYF	TGTGCCAGTAGGGACAGGGACCCAGAGACCCAGTACTTC
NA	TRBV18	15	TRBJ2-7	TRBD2	CASSPPASGRYEQYF	TGTGCCAGCTCACCACCGGCTAGCGGGAGGTACGAGCAGTACTTC
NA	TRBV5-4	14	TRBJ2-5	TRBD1	CASSPDRVRETQYF	TGTGCCAGCAGCCCAGACAGGGTACGCGAGACCCAGTACTTC
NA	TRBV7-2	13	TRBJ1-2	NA	CASSPFAIYGYTF	TGTGCCAGCAGCCCCTTCGCGATCTATGGCTACACCTTC
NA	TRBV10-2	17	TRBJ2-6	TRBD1	CASSRDRGIPGANVLTF	TGCGCCAGCTCCCGGGACAGGGGGATCCCTGGGGCCAACGTCCTGACTTTC
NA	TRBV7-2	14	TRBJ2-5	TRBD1	CASSPDRGRETQYF	TGTGCCAGCAGCCCCGACAGGGGGAGAGAGACCCAGTACTTC
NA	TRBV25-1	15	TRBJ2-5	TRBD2	CASSEGRRGVETQYF	TGTGCCAGCAGTGAGGGCCGCCGGGGGGTTGAGACCCAGTACTTC
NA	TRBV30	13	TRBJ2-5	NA	CAWSAQGGETQYF	TGTGCCTGGAGTGCGCAGGGAGGTGAGACCCAGTACTTC
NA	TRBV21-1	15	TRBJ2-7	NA	CASSLFNQGLYEQYF	TGTGCCAGCAGCTTATTTAACCAGGGCCTCTACGAGCAGTACTTC
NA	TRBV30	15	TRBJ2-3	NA	CAWSRGTLGTDTQYF	TGTGCCTGGAGTAGGGGGACCCTGGGGACAGATACGCAGTATTTT
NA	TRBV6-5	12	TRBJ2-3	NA	CASSYGTDTQYF	TGTGCCAGCTCCTACGGGACAGATACGCAGTATTTT
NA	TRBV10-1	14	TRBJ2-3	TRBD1	CASSSDRDTDTQYF	TGCGCCAGCAGCTCCGACAGGGACACAGATACGCAGTATTTT
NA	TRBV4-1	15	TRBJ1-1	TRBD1	CASSQEGGSFTEAFF	TGCGCCAGCAGCCAAGAAGGGGGCAGTTTCACTGAAGCTTTCTTT
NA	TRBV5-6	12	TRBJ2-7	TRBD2	CASSFAGGEQYF	TGTGCCAGCAGCTTCGCCGGGGGGGAGCAGTACTTC
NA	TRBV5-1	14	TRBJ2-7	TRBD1	CASSPGQGSDEQYF	TGCGCCAGCAGCCCTGGACAGGGCAGCGACGAGCAGTACTTC
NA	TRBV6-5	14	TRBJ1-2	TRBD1	CASSPQQGAGGYTF	TGTGCCAGCAGTCCTCAGCAGGGGGCAGGTGGCTACACCTTC
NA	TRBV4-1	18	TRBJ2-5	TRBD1	CASSQAYGQGDYQETQYF	TGCGCCAGCAGCCAAGCGTATGGACAGGGGGACTACCAAGAGACCCAGTACTTC
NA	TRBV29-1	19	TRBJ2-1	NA	CSVKLPGTYNEQFAGEQFF	TGCAGCGTTAAACTCCCCGGGACTTACAATGAGCAGTTCGCGGGCGAGCAGTTCTTC
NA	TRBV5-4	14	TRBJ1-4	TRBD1	CASSSGQENEKLFF	TGTGCCAGCAGCTCGGGACAGGAAAATGAAAAACTGTTTTTT
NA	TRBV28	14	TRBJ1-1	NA	CASSLVSVNTEAFF	TGTGCCAGCAGTTTAGTGTCGGTGAACACTGAAGCTTTCTTT
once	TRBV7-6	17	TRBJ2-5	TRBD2	CASSLLRGLAHQETQYF	TGTGCCAGCAGCCTCTTACGGGGACTAGCGCATCAAGAGACCCAGTACTTC
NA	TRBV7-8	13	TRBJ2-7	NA	CASSYRQNYEQYF	TGTGCCAGCAGCTACAGACAGAACTACGAGCAGTACTTC